The sequence of this T cell receptor (beta chain) was determined in a study of technical replicates of blood from several donors. V gave up 3 bases and J gave up 2 bases; unmatched junction bases: 8. This CDR3 comprises 16 residues. Germline CDR1 and CDR2: SGDLS and YYNGEE. Method: immunoSEQ multiplex PCR; TCRdb's copy keeps in-frame clones and lacks some. The table has some 66,000 clones, 98% seen once. The rearrangement joins TRBV9 to TRBJ2-7, with 10 bases that match TRBD1. Specimen: T cells isolated from PBMCs. The TCR sequence derives from a human donor in good health. CDR3 bases: TGTGCCAGCAGCGCCGGGACAGGGGACGGGGCCTACGAGCAGTACTTC. This gives the protein CASSAGTGDGAYEQYF.